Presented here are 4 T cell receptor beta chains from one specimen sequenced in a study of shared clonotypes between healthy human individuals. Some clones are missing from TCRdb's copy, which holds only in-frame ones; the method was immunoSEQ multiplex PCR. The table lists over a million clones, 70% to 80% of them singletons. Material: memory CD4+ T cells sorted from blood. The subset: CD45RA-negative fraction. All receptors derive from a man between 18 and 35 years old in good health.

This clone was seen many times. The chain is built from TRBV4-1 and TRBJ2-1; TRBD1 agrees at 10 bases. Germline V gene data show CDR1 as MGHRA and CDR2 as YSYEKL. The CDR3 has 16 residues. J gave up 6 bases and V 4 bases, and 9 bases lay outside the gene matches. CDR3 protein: CASSRSTGGRLNEQFF. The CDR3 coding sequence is TGCGCCAGCAGCCGGTCGACAGGGGGCCGCCTCAATGAGCAGTTCTTC.

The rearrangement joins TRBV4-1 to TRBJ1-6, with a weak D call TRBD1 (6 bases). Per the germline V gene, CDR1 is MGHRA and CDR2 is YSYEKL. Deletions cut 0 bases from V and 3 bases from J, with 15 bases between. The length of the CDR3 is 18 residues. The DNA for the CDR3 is TGCGCCAGCAGCCAAGAAGGGACGCGGGGACACTATAATTCACCCCTCCACTTT. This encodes CASSQEGTRGHYNSPLHF.

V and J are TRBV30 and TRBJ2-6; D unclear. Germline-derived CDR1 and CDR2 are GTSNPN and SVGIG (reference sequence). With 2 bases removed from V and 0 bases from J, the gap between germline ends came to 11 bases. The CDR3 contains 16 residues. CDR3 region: CAWSLQRPSGANVLTF. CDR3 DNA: TGTGCCTGGAGTCTACAGCGTCCCTCTGGGGCCAACGTCCTGACTTTC.

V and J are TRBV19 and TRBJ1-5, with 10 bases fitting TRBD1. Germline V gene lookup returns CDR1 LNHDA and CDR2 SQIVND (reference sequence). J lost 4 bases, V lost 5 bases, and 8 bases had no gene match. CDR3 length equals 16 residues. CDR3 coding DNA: TGTGCCAGTAGTCTGAGGGACAGGGGTCCTAATCAGCCCCAGCATTTT. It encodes CASSLRDRGPNQPQHF.